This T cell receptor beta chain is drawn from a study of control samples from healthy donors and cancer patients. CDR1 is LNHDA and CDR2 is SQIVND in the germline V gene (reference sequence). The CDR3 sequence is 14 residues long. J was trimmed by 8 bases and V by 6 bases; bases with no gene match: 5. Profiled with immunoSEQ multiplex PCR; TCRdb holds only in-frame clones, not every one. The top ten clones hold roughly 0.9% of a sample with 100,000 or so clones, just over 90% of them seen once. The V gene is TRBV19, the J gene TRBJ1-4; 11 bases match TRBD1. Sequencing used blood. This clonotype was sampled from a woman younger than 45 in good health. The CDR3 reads CASSSDRGLEKLFF. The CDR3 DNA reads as TGTGCCAGTAGCTCGGACAGGGGGCTAGAAAAACTGTTTTTT.